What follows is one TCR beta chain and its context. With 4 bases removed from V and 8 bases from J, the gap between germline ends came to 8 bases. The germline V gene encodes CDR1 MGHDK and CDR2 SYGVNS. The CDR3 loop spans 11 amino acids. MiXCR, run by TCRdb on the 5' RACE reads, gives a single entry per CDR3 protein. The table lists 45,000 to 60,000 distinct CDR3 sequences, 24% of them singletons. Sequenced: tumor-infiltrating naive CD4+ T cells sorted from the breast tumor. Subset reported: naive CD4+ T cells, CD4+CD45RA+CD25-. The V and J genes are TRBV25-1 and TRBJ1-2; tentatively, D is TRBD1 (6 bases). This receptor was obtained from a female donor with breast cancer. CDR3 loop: CASSGGQGYTF. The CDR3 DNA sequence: TGTGCCAGCAGTGGCGGACAGGGCTACACCTTC.